This entry features one T cell receptor beta chain sequence. The antigen is not known. Other DNA sequences of this sample code for an identical CDR3. CDR3 length: 14 amino acids. Germline CDR1 SGHVS, CDR2 FNYEAQ. Trimming shortened V by 1 base and J by 2 bases, and 8 bases separated the two germline ends. Sequencing used immunoSEQ multiplex PCR; TCRdb keeps in-frame clones, though not all of them. The sample has 120,000 to 150,000 clones; approximately 88% are singletons. This sample was taken from a study of T cell responses to AZD1222 COVID-19 vaccine. Findings and caveats of the study: Researchers took repertoire samples only after the peak T cell response had come. Clonal diversity was possibly underestimated; the donors were predominantly white British and more often female.

The source is an adult in good health. The specimen was peripheral blood, collected on day 0 of AZD1222 vaccination. The chain links TRBV7-6 to TRBJ2-5, with D hard to call. The chain's CDR3 is CASSLGASQETQYF. The CDR3 nucleotides are TGTGCCAGCAGCTTAGGCGCCAGTCAAGAGACCCAGTACTTC.